This T cell receptor (beta chain) was recovered during a study of CD8 T cells in ankylosing spondylitis. CDR1 and CDR2 (germline): SNHLY, FYNNEI. This CDR3 contains 12 residues. This clonotype was recorded at least ten times. Antigen specificity is unknown. A junction boundary mismatches the germline segment, possibly from a read error. Regarding the study as a whole: There was reportedly significant enrichment of clones that were disease-linked in matched ankylosing spondylitis synovial fluid. A subset of motif variants has previously been described in the synovial fluid and blood of reactive arthritis.

Using quantitative 5'-RACE with molecular barcodes, the authors made TCR beta libraries. Using its own MiXCR run on the 5' RACE reads, TCRdb lists one record per CDR3 protein. The table records around 130,000 distinct CDR3 sequences, around 9.7% of them present only once. The chain is built from TRBV2 and TRBJ2-1, with D unclear. The sequence derives from a male donor with ankylosing spondylitis or in good health (not recorded which). Sequenced input: blood, either unsorted or a sorted T cell fraction (not recorded which). Written as DNA, the CDR3 is TGTGCCAGCAGAGAAGGTAGCAATGAGCAGTTCTTC. It is translated as CASREGSNEQFF.